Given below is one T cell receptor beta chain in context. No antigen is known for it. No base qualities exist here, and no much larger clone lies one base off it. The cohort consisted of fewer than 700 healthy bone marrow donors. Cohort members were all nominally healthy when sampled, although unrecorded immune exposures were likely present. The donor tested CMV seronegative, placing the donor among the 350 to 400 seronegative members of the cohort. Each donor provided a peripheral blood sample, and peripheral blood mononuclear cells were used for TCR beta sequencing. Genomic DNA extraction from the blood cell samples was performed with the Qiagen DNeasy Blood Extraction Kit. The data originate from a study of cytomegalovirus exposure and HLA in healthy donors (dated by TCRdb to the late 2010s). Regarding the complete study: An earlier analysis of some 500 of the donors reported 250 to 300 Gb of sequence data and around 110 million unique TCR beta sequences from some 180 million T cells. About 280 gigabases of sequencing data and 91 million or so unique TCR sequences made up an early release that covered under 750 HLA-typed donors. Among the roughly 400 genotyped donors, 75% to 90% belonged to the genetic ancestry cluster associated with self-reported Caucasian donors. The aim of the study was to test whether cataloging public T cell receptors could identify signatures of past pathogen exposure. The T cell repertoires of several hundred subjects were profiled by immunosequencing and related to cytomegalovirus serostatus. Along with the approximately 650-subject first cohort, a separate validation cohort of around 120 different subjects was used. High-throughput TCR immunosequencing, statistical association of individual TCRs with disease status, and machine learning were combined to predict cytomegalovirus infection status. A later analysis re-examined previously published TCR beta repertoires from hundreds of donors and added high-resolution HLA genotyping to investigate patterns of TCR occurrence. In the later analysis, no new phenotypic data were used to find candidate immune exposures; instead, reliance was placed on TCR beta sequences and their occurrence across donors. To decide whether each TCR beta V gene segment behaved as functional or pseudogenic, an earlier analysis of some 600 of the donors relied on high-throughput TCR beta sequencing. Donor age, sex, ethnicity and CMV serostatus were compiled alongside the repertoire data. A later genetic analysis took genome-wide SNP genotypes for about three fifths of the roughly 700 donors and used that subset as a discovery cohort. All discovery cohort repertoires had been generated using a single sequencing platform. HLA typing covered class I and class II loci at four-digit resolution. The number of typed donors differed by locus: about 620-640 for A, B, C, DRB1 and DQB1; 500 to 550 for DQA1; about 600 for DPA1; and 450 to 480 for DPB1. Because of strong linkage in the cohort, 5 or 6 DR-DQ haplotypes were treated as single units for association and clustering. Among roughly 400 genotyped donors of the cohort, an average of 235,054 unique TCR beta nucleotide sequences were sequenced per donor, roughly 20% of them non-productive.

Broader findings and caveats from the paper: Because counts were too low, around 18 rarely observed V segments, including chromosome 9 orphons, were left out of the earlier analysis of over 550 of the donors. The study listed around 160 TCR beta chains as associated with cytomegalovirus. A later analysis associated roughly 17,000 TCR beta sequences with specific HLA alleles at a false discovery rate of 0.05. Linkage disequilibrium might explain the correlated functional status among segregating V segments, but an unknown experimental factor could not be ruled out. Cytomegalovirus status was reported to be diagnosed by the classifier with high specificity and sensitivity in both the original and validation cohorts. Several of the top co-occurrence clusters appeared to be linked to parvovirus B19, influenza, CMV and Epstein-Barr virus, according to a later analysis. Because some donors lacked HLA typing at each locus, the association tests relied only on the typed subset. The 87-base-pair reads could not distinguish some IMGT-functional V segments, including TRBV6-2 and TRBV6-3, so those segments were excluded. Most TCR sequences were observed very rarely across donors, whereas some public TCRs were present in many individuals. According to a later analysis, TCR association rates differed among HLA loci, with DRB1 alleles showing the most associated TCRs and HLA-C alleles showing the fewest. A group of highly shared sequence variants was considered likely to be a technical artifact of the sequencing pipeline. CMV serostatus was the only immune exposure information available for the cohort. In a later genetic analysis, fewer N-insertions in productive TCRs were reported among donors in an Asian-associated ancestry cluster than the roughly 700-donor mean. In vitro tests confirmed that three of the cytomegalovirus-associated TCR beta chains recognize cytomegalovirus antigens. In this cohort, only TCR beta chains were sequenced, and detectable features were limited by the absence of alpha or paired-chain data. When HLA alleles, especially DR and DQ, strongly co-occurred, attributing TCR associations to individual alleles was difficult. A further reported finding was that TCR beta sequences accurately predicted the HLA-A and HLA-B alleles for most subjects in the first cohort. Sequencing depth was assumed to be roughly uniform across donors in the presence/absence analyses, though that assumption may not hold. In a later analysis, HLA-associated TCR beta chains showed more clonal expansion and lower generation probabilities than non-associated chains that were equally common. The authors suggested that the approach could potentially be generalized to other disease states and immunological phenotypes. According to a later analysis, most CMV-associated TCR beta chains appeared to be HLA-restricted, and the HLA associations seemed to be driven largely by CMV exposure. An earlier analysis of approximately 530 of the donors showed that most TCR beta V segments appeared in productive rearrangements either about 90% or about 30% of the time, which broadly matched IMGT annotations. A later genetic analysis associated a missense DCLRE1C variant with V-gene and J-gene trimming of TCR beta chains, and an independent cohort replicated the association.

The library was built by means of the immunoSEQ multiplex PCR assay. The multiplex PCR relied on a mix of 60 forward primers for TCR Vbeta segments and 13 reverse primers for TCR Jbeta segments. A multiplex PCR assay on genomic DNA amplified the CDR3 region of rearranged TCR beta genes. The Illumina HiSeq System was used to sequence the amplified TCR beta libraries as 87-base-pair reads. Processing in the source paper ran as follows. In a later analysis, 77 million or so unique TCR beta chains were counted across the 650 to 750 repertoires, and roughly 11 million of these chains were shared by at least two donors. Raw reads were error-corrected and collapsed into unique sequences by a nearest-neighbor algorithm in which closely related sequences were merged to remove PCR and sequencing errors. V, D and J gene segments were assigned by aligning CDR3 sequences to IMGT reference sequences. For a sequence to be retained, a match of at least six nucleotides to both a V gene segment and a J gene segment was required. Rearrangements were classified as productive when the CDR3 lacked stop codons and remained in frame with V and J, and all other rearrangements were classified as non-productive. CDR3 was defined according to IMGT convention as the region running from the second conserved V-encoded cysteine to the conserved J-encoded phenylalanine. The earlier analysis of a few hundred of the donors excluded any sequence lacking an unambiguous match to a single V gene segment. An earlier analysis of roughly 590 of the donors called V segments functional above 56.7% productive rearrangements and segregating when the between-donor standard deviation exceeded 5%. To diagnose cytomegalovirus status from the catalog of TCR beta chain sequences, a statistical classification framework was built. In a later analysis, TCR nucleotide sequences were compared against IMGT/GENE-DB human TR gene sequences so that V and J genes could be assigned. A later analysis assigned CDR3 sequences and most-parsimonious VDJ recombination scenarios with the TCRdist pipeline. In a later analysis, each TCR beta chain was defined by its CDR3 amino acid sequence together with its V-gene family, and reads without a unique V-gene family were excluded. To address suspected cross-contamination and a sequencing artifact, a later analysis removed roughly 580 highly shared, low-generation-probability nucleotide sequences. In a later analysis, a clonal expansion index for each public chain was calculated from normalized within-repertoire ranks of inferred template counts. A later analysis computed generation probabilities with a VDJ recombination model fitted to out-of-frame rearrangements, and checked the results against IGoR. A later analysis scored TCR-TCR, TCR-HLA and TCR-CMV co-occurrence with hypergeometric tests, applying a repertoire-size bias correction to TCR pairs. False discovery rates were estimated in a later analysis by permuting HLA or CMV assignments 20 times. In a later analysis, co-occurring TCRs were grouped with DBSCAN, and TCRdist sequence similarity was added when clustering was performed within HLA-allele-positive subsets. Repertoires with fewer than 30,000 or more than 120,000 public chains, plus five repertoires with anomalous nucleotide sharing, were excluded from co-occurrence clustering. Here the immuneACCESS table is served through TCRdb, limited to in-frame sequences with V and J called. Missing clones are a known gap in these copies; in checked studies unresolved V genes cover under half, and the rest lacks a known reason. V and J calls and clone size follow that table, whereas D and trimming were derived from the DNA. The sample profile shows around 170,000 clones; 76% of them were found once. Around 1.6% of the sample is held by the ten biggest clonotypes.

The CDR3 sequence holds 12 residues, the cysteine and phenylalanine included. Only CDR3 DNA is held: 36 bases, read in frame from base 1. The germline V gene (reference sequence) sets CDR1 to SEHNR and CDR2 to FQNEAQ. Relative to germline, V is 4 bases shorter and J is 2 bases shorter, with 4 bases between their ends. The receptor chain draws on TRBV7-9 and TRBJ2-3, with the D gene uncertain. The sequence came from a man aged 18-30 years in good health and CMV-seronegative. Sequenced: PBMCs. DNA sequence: TGTGCCAGCAGCTCCTACACAGATACGCAGTATTTT. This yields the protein CASSSYTDTQYF.